The rows below give T cell receptor beta chains drawn from one sample of a study of blood T cells in healthy people across ages. Each CDR3 protein gets one entry after TCRdb re-called the 5' RACE reads with MiXCR. This sample has approximately 730,000 distinct CDR3 sequences; roughly 45% occur once, and the top ten carry about 20%. The specimen was blood. The source of these receptors is a woman aged 55-69 years in good health. Each CDR3 is given with its conserved first and last residue. A D gene is named only where the DNA matches it firmly. Clone size is shown for a subset of rows, as once, few, many or a class of expanded clone.

V gene: TRBV29-1; J gene: TRBJ1-2; D gene: TRBD1; clone size: -; CDR3 DNA: TGCAGCGGCGCAGGGGGGGTGGGCGGCTACACCTTC; CDR3 protein: CSGAGGVGGYTF
V gene: TRBV6-6; J gene: TRBJ2-7; D gene: -; clone size: -; CDR3 DNA: TGTGCCAGCAGTTACTCGAGGCTAGCCACCTACGAGCAGTACTTC; CDR3 protein: CASSYSRLATYEQYF
V gene: TRBV18; J gene: TRBJ1-1; D gene: -; clone size: few; CDR3 DNA: TGTGCCAGCTCACCACAGGACGGTGAAGCTTTCTTT; CDR3 protein: CASSPQDGEAFF
V gene: TRBV7-2; J gene: TRBJ2-1; D gene: TRBD2; clone size: -; CDR3 DNA: TGTGCCAGCAGCTTAAGAATAGTAGTTAGCGGGAGGATCGGCGACGAGCAGTTCTTC; CDR3 protein: CASSLRIVVSGRIGDEQFF
V gene: TRBV4-1; J gene: TRBJ2-7; D gene: TRBD1; clone size: -; CDR3 DNA: TGCGCCAGCAGCCAAGACGCCATATGGGGACAGGCGGCCTACGAGCAGTACTTC; CDR3 protein: CASSQDAIWGQAAYEQYF
V gene: TRBV7-8; J gene: TRBJ1-5; D gene: TRBD1; clone size: -; CDR3 DNA: TGTGCCAGCAGCTTTTCGGGACAGGGAAGCAATCAGCCCCAGCATTTT; CDR3 protein: CASSFSGQGSNQPQHF
V gene: TRBV7-2; J gene: TRBJ2-1; D gene: -; clone size: few; CDR3 DNA: TGTGCCAGCAGCCGTCTTGGACAAACCTACAATGAGCAGTTCTTC; CDR3 protein: CASSRLGQTYNEQFF
V gene: TRBV5-1; J gene: TRBJ1-6; D gene: -; clone size: few; CDR3 DNA: TGCGCCAGCAGGTCCACAACAGGGAGATCACCCCTCCACTTT; CDR3 protein: CASRSTTGRSPLHF
V gene: TRBV20-1; J gene: TRBJ2-5; D gene: -; clone size: once; CDR3 DNA: TGCAGTGCTAGAGCCCGGGCGGCGCAAGAGACCCAGTACTTC; CDR3 protein: CSARARAAQETQYF
V gene: TRBV20-1; J gene: TRBJ2-1; D gene: TRBD1; clone size: -; CDR3 DNA: TGCAGTGTCAACTCATTCCGGGACAGATACAATGAGCAGTTCTTC; CDR3 protein: CSVNSFRDRYNEQFF
V gene: TRBV5-5; J gene: TRBJ2-7; D gene: -; clone size: -; CDR3 DNA: TGTGCCAGCAGCGTGGCGGGGACTCCAAGCTCCTACGAGCAGTACTTC; CDR3 protein: CASSVAGTPSSYEQYF
V gene: TRBV7-2; J gene: TRBJ1-5; D gene: -; clone size: -; CDR3 DNA: TGTGCCAGCAGCTTAGAGTCAGGAGGCCAGCCCCAGCATTTT; CDR3 protein: CASSLESGGQPQHF
V gene: TRBV24-1; J gene: TRBJ2-7; D gene: -; clone size: -; CDR3 DNA: TGTGCCACCAGTGACCCCTCCATTTACGAGCAGTACTTC; CDR3 protein: CATSDPSIYEQYF
V gene: TRBV6-2/TRBV6-3; J gene: TRBJ2-1; D gene: -; clone size: -; CDR3 DNA: TGTGCCAGCCTCGACCAGGGCTTACCATCCTACAATGAGCAGTTCTTC; CDR3 protein: CASLDQGLPSYNEQFF
V gene: TRBV7-9; J gene: TRBJ2-7; D gene: -; clone size: -; CDR3 DNA: TGTGCCAGCAGCTTAGTACCGGATGTCGACGAGCAGTACTTC; CDR3 protein: CASSLVPDVDEQYF